The 27 T cell receptor beta chains listed next were all sequenced from one sample in a study of T cells in Graves' hyperthyroidism and ophthalmopathy. The TCR beta CDR3 regions underwent amplification using RNA transcripts as the source. In the first-round RT-PCR of the TCR CDR3, the HTBI primer set was used. Each CDR3 protein gets one entry after TCRdb re-called the multiplex PCR reads with MiXCR. The repertoire holds almost 600,000 distinct CDR3 sequences, 46% seen once, with approximately 7.5% in the top ten. Sequencing was carried out using peripheral blood or thyroid tissue (not recorded which). All receptors derive from a woman younger than 30 with Graves' hyperthyroidism.

This clonotype has at least ten counts. This chain joins TRBV6-5 and TRBJ1-1; D is possibly TRBD1 (5 bases). Germline loops: CDR1 MNHEY, CDR2 SVGAGI. The length of the CDR3 is 12 residues. The V end was cut by 6 bases, the J end by 6 bases, with 11 bases between. CDR3 loop: CASSPLRAEAFF. In nucleotides, the CDR3 is TGTGCCAGCAGCCCCCTCAGGGCTGAAGCTTTCTTT.

About this clonotype: One end of the junction varies from germline; a read error may be responsible. The J gene is TRBJ2-7, the V gene TRBV2; D is unclear. Germline CDR1 SNHLY, CDR2 FYNNEI. CDR3 length equals 14 residues. In DNA form, the CDR3 reads TGTGCCAGCAGCGAAGCCGAGACTGGTGCCGAGCAGTACTTC. This translates into CASSEAETGAEQYF.

This clonotype has a count of ten or more. This rearrangement joins TRBV6-2 or TRBV6-3 to TRBJ2-5; possible D gene TRBD2, 5 bases. The CDR3 is 14 residues long. V was shortened by 7 bases and J by 2 bases, with 14 bases between the two germline ends. CDR1 and CDR2 from the germline V gene are MNHEY and SVGEGT. CDR3: CASNRVGLQETQYF. CDR3 in DNA: TGTGCCAGCAACCGCGTAGGACTTCAAGAGACCCAGTACTTC.

This clonotype was seen repeatedly, ten times or more. The chain couples TRBV14 to TRBJ2-7; D tentatively fits TRBD1 or TRBD2 (5 bases each). Trimming stripped 2 bases from V and 6 bases from J, with 17 bases between. CDR3 length: 15 residues. CDR1 and CDR2 from the germline V gene are SGHDN and FVKESK. For the CDR3, the DNA is TGTGCCAGCAGCCAACTGGGACGAACTACATCCGAGCAGTACTTC. This sequence encodes CASSQLGRTTSEQYF.

The chain links TRBV9 to TRBJ1-1; possibly TRBD1 for D (6 bases). The germline V and J ends were trimmed by 4 bases and 0 bases, with 10 bases remaining between them. This CDR3 contains 14 residues. The V gene's germline CDR1 is SGDLS and CDR2 YYNGEE. The CDR3: CASSPRQVNTEAFF. The CDR3 region has the DNA TGTGCCAGCAGCCCCCGACAGGTGAACACTGAAGCTTTCTTT.

There are a few counts of this clonotype. This chain uses TRBV6-6 with TRBJ1-5; 7 nucleotides line up with TRBD1. J gave up 0 bases and V 10 bases, and 12 bases lay outside the gene matches. The germline V gene has CDR1 MNHNY and CDR2 SVGAGI (reference sequence). The CDR3 loop spans 16 amino acids. Written as DNA, the CDR3 is TGTGCCACTGCCCCGGGACAGTCGGGTAGCAATCAGCCCCAGCATTTT. This translates into CATAPGQSGSNQPQHF.

This clonotype was recorded at least ten times. This chain connects TRBV6-2 or TRBV6-3 to TRBJ2-7; possibly TRBD2 for D (5 bases). Trimming cost V 2 bases and J 7 bases, with 12 bases left between them. Germline-derived CDR1 and CDR2 are MNHEY and SVGEGT. CDR3 length equals 13 residues. CDR3 residues: CASSYGDSGEQYF. The CDR3 region has the DNA TGTGCCAGCAGTTACGGCGACTCGGGGGAGCAGTACTTC.

The chain is built from TRBV20-1 and TRBJ1-2; possible D gene TRBD1, 5 bases. The CDR3 contains 13 residues. V dropped 2 bases and J dropped 3 bases, with 10 bases sitting between them. Looked up from germline, CDR1 is DFQATT and CDR2 is SNEGSKA (reference sequence). The CDR3 region has the DNA TGCAGTGCTAGACCTGGGGCGGACTATGGCTACACCTTC. Translation gives CSARPGADYGYTF.

The rearrangement uses TRBV7-9 and TRBJ1-2; D ambiguous. Trimming pared 4 bases from V and 6 bases from J, leaving 9 bases between. Looked up from germline, CDR1 is SEHNR and CDR2 is FQNEAQ (reference sequence). CDR3 size: 12 residues. The CDR3 spells CASSWTSNGYTF. CDR3 sequence (DNA): TGTGCCAGCAGCTGGACTAGCAATGGCTACACCTTC.

This clonotype was counted many times. The rearrangement links TRBV7-8 to TRBJ2-2, with 8 bases aligning to TRBD2. The CDR3 is made up of 16 amino acids. With V trimmed by 4 bases and J by 5 bases, 9 bases remained unmatched. CDR1 and CDR2 from the germline V gene are SGHVS and FQNEAQ. The CDR3 DNA follows: TGTGCCAGCAGCTCCGGTAGCGGGGCGGGGACCGGGGAGCTGTTTTTT. It specifies CASSSGSGAGTGELFF.

The gene calls are TRBV24-1 and TRBJ2-7, with D hard to call. Germline CDR1 and CDR2: KGHDR and SFDVKD. The CDR3 covers 13 residues. V was clipped by 8 bases and J by 0 bases, with 10 bases between them. This chain's CDR3 is CATTRTVSYEQYF. The CDR3 region has the DNA TGTGCCACCACACGGACGGTCTCCTACGAGCAGTACTTC.

This clonotype was seen ten or more times. The V and J genes are TRBV12-3 or TRBV12-4 and TRBJ1-5, with D perhaps TRBD1 (5 bases). V was clipped by 3 bases and J by 3 bases, with 15 bases between them. The CDR3 covers 16 residues. The CDR3 DNA follows: TGTGCCAGCAGTTTCGCCCCGGGACGTAACAATCAGCCCCAGCATTTT. It translates to CASSFAPGRNNQPQHF.

This chain uses TRBV9 with TRBJ1-6; D remains ambiguous. There are 14 residues in the CDR3. The V gene lost 2 bases and the J gene lost 8 bases, with 11 bases spanning the gap. CDR1 and CDR2 (germline): SGDLS, YYNGEE. This CDR3 reads CASSVSPADSPLHF. The DNA for the CDR3 is TGTGCCAGCAGCGTCTCCCCGGCTGATTCACCCCTCCACTTT.

The sample holds many counts of this clonotype. This chain joins TRBV2 and TRBJ2-7, with D unclear. From germline, CDR1 is SNHLY and CDR2 FYNNEI. The length of the CDR3 is 17 residues. V was shortened by 0 bases and J by 4 bases, with 19 bases between the two germline ends. The CDR3, as DNA: TGTGCCAGCAGTGAAGCCCACGGCTCAGGAATAGGGTACGAGCAGTACTTC. Translation gives CASSEAHGSGIGYEQYF.

CDR3 region: CSASSPGTGGPYSNQPQHF. Written as DNA, the CDR3 is TGCAGTGCCAGCTCACCTGGGACAGGGGGACCATATAGCAATCAGCCCCAGCATTTT. J is TRBJ1-5 and V is TRBV20-1, with 11 bases lining up with TRBD1. J was trimmed by 0 bases and V by 6 bases; bases with no gene match: 16. The CDR3 runs 19 residues. CDR1 is DFQATT and CDR2 is SNEGSKA in the germline V gene (reference sequence).

The V gene is TRBV7-6, the J gene TRBJ2-7, with 10 bases matching TRBD2. Germline lookup yields CDR1 SGHVS and CDR2 FNYEAQ. The CDR3 contains 17 residues. The V segment lost 1 base and the J segment 4 bases; nucleotides outside the gene matches: 10. The CDR3 loop is CASSLGERASGSYEQYF. In DNA, the CDR3 is TGTGCCAGCAGCTTAGGGGAGAGGGCTAGCGGGAGTTACGAGCAGTACTTC.

This clonotype was detected many times. The chain combines TRBV20-1 with TRBJ1-2; perhaps TRBD1 as D (6 bases). This CDR3 is built from 14 residues. Germline lookup yields CDR1 DFQATT and CDR2 SNEGSKA (reference sequence). V was pared by 0 bases and J by 7 bases, with 15 bases between. The CDR3, as DNA: TGCAGTGCTAGAGATCGTAACAGGGCTGTTGGCTACACCTTC. This translates into CSARDRNRAVGYTF.

For this clonotype: The DNA is omitted, as the CDR3 cannot be located on it reliably, and the CDR3 follows TCRdb's listing. The rearrangement uses TRBV10-1 and TRBJ2-2; no DNA check was done on the table's D call, TRBD2. Germline assignment: CDR1 WNHNN and CDR2 SYGVQD (reference sequence). The CDR3 is 14 amino acids in total, end residues counted. CDR3 protein: CASTSGNRPGSCFF.

The chain links TRBV20-1 to TRBJ1-1; D not resolved. The CDR3 covers 14 residues. Germline values: CDR1 DFQATT, CDR2 SNEGSKA (reference sequence). The V gene lost 6 bases and the J gene lost 1 base, with 15 bases spanning the gap. The CDR3 region is CSAARTSGNTEAFF. The CDR3 DNA sequence: TGCAGTGCCGCCCGGACTAGCGGGAACACTGAAGCTTTCTTT.

The chain is built from TRBV2 and TRBJ1-5; weak D call: TRBD1 (5 bases). The V gene's germline CDR1 is SNHLY and CDR2 FYNNEI. CDR3 size: 13 residues. Trimming stripped 11 bases from V and 3 bases from J, with 14 bases between. CDR3 sequence: CALLGGANQPQHF. For the CDR3, the DNA is TGTGCCCTCCTCGGTGGGGCCAATCAGCCCCAGCATTTT. The whole variable domain, filled in from reference TRBV2 and TRBJ1-5, reads EPEVTQTPSHQVTQMGQEVILRCVPISNHLYFYWYRQILGQKVEFLVSFYNNEISEKSEIFDDQFSVERPDGSNFTLKIRSTKLEDSAMYFCALLGGANQPQHFGDGTRLSIL.

This clonotype occurred a few times. This chain links TRBV20-1 with TRBJ1-1, with unresolved D. The CDR3 covers 12 residues. Per germline, CDR1 DFQATT and CDR2 SNEGSKA (reference sequence). V lost 7 bases and J 2 bases, leaving 11 bases between the germline ends. The CDR3 region is CSGAGSNTEAFF. The CDR3 DNA is TGCAGTGGAGCGGGCAGTAACACTGAAGCTTTCTTT.

The chain carries TRBV6-5 and TRBJ1-4, with a tentative D call TRBD1 (5 bases). Trimming left V 6 bases short and J 5 bases short, with 10 bases between. The CDR3 length is 13 residues. Germline CDR1 reads MNHEY; CDR2 reads SVGAGI. CDR3 bases: TGTGCCAGCAGGAGGGGTCCCAATGAAAAACTGTTTTTT. Its translation is CASRRGPNEKLFF.

Many counts were recorded for this clonotype. The chain couples TRBV2 to TRBJ2-7; TRBD2 matches at 7 bases. J gave up 4 bases and V 9 bases, and 9 bases lay outside the gene matches. This CDR3 has 13 amino acids. Germline V gene data show CDR1 as SNHLY and CDR2 as FYNNEI. The CDR3 bases are TGTGCCAGTAAGCGGGAAGAAGGTTACGAGCAGTACTTC. This translates into CASKREEGYEQYF.

The sample holds many counts of this clonotype. V usage is TRBV13 and J usage is TRBJ1-1; TRBD1 is a possible D gene (5 bases). Trimming removed 5 bases at V and 4 bases at J, with 17 bases between. The CDR3 has 15 amino acids. Per germline, CDR1 PRHDT and CDR2 FYEKMQ (reference sequence). The CDR3 DNA reads TGTGCCAGCAGCCCCCGGAAGGGGAGGGCCACTGAAGCTTTCTTT. Protein: CASSPRKGRATEAFF.

This clonotype was counted many times. V is TRBV11-2 and J is TRBJ2-5, with TRBD2 matching 16 bases. J lost 3 bases, V lost 5 bases, and 3 bases had no gene match. Germline V lookup: CDR1 SGHAT, CDR2 FQNNGV. This CDR3 is built from 16 residues. The chain's CDR3 is CASSPGTSGREETQYF. CDR3 bases: TGTGCCAGCAGCCCCGGGACTAGCGGGAGGGAAGAGACCCAGTACTTC.

As regards this clonotype: Since no conserved phenylalanine or tryptophan closes the CDR3, a read error is the likely cause. V is TRBV5-4 and J is TRBJ2-7, with 14 nucleotides matching TRBD2. The V segment lost 3 bases and the J segment 2 bases; nucleotides outside the gene matches: 7. The V gene's germline CDR1 is SGHNT and CDR2 YYREEE (reference sequence). This CDR3 is 17 amino acids long. The CDR3 DNA follows: TGTGCCAGCAGCTCGGGACTAGCGGGAGACCTTACCTACGAGCAGTACCTC. Residues: CASSSGLAGDLTYEQYL.

This clonotype was seen at least ten times. V usage is TRBV4-1 and J usage is TRBJ2-7; no clear D. Trimming pared 3 bases from V and 7 bases from J, leaving 10 bases between. Germline V CDR1 and CDR2: MGHRA, YSYEKL. This CDR3 has 12 amino acids. CDR3 region: CASSQGVGEQYF. CDR3 DNA sequence: TGCGCCAGCAGCCAGGGTGTTGGAGAGCAGTACTTC.